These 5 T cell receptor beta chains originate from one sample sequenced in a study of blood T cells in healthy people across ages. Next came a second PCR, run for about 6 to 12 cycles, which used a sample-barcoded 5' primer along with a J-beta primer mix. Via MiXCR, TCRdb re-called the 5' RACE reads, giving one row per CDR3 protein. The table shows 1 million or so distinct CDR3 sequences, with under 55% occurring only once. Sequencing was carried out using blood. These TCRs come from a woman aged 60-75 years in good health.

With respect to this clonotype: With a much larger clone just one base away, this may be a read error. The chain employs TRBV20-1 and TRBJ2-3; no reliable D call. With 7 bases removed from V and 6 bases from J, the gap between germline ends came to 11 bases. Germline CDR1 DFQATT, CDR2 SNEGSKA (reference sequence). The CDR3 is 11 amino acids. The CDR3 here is CSGPAGDTQYF. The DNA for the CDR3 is TGCAGTGGCCCGGCTGGCGATACGCAGTATTTT.

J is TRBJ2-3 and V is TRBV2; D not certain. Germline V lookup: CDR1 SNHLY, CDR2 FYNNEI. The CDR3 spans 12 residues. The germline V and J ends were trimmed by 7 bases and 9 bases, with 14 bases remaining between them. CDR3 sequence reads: CASTGIGVTQYF. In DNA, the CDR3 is TGTGCCAGCACTGGGATTGGGGTCACGCAGTATTTT.

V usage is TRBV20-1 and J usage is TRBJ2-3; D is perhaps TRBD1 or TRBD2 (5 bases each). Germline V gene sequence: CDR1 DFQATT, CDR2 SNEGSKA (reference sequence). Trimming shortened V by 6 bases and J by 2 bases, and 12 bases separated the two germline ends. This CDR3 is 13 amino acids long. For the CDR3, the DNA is TGCAGTGCAAAGAGGGGTGCCACAGATACGCAGTATTTT. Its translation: CSAKRGATDTQYF.

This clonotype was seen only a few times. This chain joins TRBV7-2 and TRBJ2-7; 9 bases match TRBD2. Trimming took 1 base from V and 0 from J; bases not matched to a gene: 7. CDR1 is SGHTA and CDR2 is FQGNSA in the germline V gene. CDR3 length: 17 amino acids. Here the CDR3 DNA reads TGTGCCAGCAGCTTAGGGGCTAGCGGGATCAACTCCTACGAGCAGTACTTC. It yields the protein CASSLGASGINSYEQYF. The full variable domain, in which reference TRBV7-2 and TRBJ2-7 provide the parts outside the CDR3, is GAGVSQSPSNKVTEKGKDVELRCDPISGHTALYWYRQSLGQGLEFLIYFQGNSAPDKSGLPSDRFSAERTGGSVSTLTIQRTQQEDSAVYLCASSLGASGINSYEQYFGPGTRLTVT.

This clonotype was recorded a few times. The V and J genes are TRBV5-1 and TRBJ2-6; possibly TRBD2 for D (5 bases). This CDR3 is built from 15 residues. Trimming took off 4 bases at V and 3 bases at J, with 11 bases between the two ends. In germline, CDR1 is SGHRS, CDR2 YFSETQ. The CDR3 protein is CASSPEGFGANVLTF. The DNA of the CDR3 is TGCGCCAGCAGCCCTGAGGGCTTTGGGGCCAACGTCCTGACTTTC.